What follows is one TCR beta chain and its context. How the authors handled the data: Scientists estimated how many nucleated cells there were by amplifying reference gene primers. Sequencing was performed with immunoSEQ multiplex PCR; in TCRdb, only in-frame clones are kept and a portion is missing. From that table come the V and J calls and clone size; the DNA was used to work out D and trimming. This sample has some 200,000 clones, with about 83% found just once. This sample is part of a study of blood T cell repertoires in COVID-19. In the study overall: The United States, Italy and Spain were the sources of the acute and convalescent COVID-19 samples. Sample material is recorded as cDNA or gDNA derived from T cells, B-cell-depleted T cells, or PBMCs.

The CDR3 covers 19 residues. Deletions cut 1 base from V and 5 bases from J, with 24 bases between. Germline lookup yields CDR1 LNHDA and CDR2 SQIVND (reference sequence). The chain couples TRBV19 to TRBJ1-5; D gene ambiguous. The sample comprised peripheral blood. The clonotype was recovered from a young woman who had recovered from COVID-19. The CDR3 DNA follows: TGTGCCAGTAGTATAGTGGGGTTTAGGCGGCGAGCGGTTTATCAGCCCCAGCATTTT. The encoded protein is CASSIVGFRRRAVYQPQHF.